This entry describes one T cell receptor (beta chain). Its target is not known. The CDR3 is 15 residues long. Germline loops: CDR1 MNHEY, CDR2 SVGAGI. V lost 7 bases, J lost 5 bases, and 8 bases stayed unmatched. Quantitative molecular-barcoded 5'-RACE generated the TCR beta libraries. TCRdb re-called the 5' RACE reads with MiXCR, one entry per CDR3 protein. The data show 20,000 to 25,000 distinct CDR3 sequences, 13% seen once. The data are from a study of CD8 T cells in ankylosing spondylitis. Study findings and constraints: Those disease-linked clones were CD8+; they were also relatively rare in peripheral blood. Disease-linked clones were reportedly significantly enriched in matched ankylosing spondylitis synovial fluid.

The origin of this receptor is a male donor with ankylosing spondylitis or in good health (not recorded which). This sequence joins TRBV6-5 and TRBJ2-1, with 10 bases matching TRBD2. Sequenced sample: blood. The CDR3 DNA is TGTGCCAGCACCGAGATTAGCGGGAGGAACAATGAGCAGTTCTTC. Translating it yields CASTEISGRNNEQFF.